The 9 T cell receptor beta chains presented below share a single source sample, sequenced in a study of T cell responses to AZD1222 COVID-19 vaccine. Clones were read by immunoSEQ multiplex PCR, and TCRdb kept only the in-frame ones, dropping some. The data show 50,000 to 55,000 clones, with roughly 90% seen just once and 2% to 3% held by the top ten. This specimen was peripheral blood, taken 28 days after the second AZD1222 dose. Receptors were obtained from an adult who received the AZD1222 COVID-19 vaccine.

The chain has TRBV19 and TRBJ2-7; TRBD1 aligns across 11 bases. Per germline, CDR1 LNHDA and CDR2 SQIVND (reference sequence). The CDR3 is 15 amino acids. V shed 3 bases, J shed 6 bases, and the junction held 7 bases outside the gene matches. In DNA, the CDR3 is TGTGCCAGTAGTATGAGAGGACAGGGGGCTGGCGAGCAGTACTTC. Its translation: CASSMRGQGAGEQYF.

This chain's CDR3 is CASSFPGHNSNQPQHF. As DNA, the CDR3 is TGTGCCAGCAGTTTCCCGGGACATAATAGCAATCAGCCCCAGCATTTT. V and J are TRBV28 and TRBJ1-5, with D maybe TRBD1 (6 bases). The length of the CDR3 is 16 residues. Germline loops: CDR1 MDHEN, CDR2 SYDVKM. V lost 3 bases, J lost 0 bases, and 12 bases lay in between. Combining the CDR3 with reference TRBV28 and TRBJ1-5 gives the whole variable domain DVKVTQSSRYLVKRTGEKVFLECVQDMDHENMFWYRQDPGLGLRLIYFSYDVKMKEKGDIPEGYSVSREKKERFSLILESASTNQTSMYLCASSFPGHNSNQPQHFGDGTRLSIL.

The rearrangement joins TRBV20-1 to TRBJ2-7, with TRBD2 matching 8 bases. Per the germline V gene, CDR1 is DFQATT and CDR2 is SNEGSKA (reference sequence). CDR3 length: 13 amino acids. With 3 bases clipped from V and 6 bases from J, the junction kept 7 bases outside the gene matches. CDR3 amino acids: CSASLGRAAEQYF. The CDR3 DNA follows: TGCAGTGCTAGTCTCGGGAGGGCCGCCGAGCAGTACTTC.

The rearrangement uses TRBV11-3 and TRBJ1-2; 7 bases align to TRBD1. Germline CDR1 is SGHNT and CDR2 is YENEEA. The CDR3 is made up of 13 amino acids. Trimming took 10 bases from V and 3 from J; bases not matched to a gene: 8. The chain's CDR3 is CANWTGSHYGYTF. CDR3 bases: TGTGCCAACTGGACAGGTAGTCACTATGGCTACACCTTC. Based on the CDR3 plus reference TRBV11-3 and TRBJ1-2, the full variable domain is EAGVVQSPRYKIIEKKQPVAFWCNPISGHNTLYWYLQNLGQGPELLIRYENEEAVDDSQLPKDRFSAERLKGVDSTLKIQPAELGDSAVYLCANWTGSHYGYTFGSGTRLTVV.

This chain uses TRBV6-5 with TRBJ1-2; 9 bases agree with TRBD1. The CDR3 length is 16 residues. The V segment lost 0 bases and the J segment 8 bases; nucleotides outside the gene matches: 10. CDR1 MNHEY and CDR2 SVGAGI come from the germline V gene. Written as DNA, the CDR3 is TGTGCCAGCAGTTACTCGGGGACAGGGATAACTGAGGGCTACACCTTC. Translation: CASSYSGTGITEGYTF.

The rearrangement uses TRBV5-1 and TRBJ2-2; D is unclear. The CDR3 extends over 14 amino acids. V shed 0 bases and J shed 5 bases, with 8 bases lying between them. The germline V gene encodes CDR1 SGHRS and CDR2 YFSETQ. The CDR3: CASSLGHFTGELFF. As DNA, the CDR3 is TGCGCCAGCAGCTTGGGACATTTTACCGGGGAGCTGTTTTTT.

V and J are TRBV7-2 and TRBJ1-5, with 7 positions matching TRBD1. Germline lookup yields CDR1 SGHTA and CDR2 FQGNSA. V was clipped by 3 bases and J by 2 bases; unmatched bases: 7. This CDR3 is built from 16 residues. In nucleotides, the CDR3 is TGTGCCAGCAGCTTCCCTCGACAGGGCCGCAATCAGCCCCAGCATTTT. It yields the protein CASSFPRQGRNQPQHF. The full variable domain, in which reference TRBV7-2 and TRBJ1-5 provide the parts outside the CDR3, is GAGVSQSPSNKVTEKGKDVELRCDPISGHTALYWYRQSLGQGLEFLIYFQGNSAPDKSGLPSDRFSAERTGGSVSTLTIQRTQQEDSAVYLCASSFPRQGRNQPQHFGDGTRLSIL.

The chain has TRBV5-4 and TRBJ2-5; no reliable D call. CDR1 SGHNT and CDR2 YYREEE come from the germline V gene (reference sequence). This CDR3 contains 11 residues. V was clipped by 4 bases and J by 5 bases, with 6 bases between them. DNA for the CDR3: TGTGCCAGCAGCGTGGAGGAGACCCAGTACTTC. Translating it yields CASSVEETQYF. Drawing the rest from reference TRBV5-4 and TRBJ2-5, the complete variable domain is ETGVTQSPTHLIKTRGQQVTLRCSSQSGHNTVSWYQQALGQGPQFIFQYYREEENGRGNFPPRFSGLQFPNYSSELNVNALELDDSALYLCASSVEETQYFGPGTRLLVL.

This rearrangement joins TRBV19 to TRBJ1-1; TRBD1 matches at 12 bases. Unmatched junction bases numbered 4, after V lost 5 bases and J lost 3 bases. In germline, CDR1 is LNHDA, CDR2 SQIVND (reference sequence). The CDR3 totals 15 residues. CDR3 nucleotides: TGTGCCAGTAGTGGGACAGGGGGCTCTGACACTGAAGCTTTCTTT. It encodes CASSGTGGSDTEAFF.